This TCR beta chain is from a study of shared clonotypes between healthy human individuals. Notes on the study in general: A handful of donors showed sharing of approximately 4.7% of naive CD4 clonotypes.

It was into CD45RA+ naive and CD45RA-negative memory subsets that the CD4+ cells were split. CDR3 size: 15 residues. Trimming cost V 4 bases and J 7 bases; bases outside gene matches: 13. Looked up from germline, CDR1 is SGHNT and CDR2 is YYREEE (reference sequence). About this clone itself: Its antigen remains unknown.

At the deep level, the assay was run. Every subset had its genomic DNA shared out evenly among several immunoSEQ plates. Sequenced by immunoSEQ multiplex PCR; TCRdb stores in-frame clones only, minus some. The sample holds more than 2 million clones, 85% to 95% seen once. V and J are TRBV5-4 and TRBJ2-7, with 8 bases fitting TRBD1. This receptor was identified in a man between 18 and 29 years old in good health. Sequencing was carried out using naive CD4+ T cells sorted from blood. Noted subset: CD45RA+ positively selected. Here the CDR3 DNA reads TGTGCCAGCAGCATTGGACAGGGCAAGACCCAGGAGCAGTACTTC. Translating gives CASSIGQGKTQEQYF.